These 7 T cell receptor beta chains were sequenced from one sample in a study of cytomegalovirus exposure and HLA in healthy donors. In the PCR, 60 Vbeta and 13 Jbeta primers were used. Data came from immunoSEQ multiplex PCR; TCRdb stores just in-frame clones and leaves some out. This sample has about 150,000 clones, with roughly four fifths found just once. The material sequenced was PBMCs. The source is a male donor in good health and CMV-seronegative.

The chain recombines TRBV5-8 with TRBJ1-6; perhaps TRBD1 as D (6 bases). The germline CDR1 and CDR2 sequences are SGHTS and YDEGEE. Trimming removed 4 bases at V and 4 bases at J, with 12 bases between. The length of the CDR3 is 15 residues. The chain's CDR3 is CASSQTGLYNSPLHF. The CDR3 nucleotides read TGTGCCAGCAGCCAGACAGGACTTTATAATTCACCCCTCCACTTT.

This chain links TRBV19 with TRBJ2-7; perhaps TRBD2 as D (5 bases). Germline loops: CDR1 LNHDA, CDR2 SQIVND (reference sequence). This CDR3 contains 14 residues. The germline V and J ends were trimmed by 6 bases and 0 bases, with 12 bases remaining between them. CDR3 in amino acids: CASRLSGNSYEQYF. In DNA, the CDR3 is TGTGCCAGTAGATTGTCGGGGAACTCCTACGAGCAGTACTTC.

The chain links TRBV6-1 to TRBJ1-1; no definite D call. Deletions cut 10 bases from V and 8 bases from J, with 11 bases between. The germline V gene has CDR1 MNHNS and CDR2 SASEGT. CDR3 length equals 10 residues. The CDR3 DNA follows: TGTGCCATCTATACCCCCGAAGCTTTCTTT. This translates into CAIYTPEAFF.

This rearrangement joins TRBV23-1 to TRBJ2-3, with TRBD1 matching over 11 bases. Being an ORF, TRBV23-1 has a function that is uncertain. The CDR3 spans 15 residues. The junction had 13 bases not matched to a gene; V was cut back by 7 bases and J by 10 bases. CDR3 in amino acids: CASTLNCGTGGSQYF. CDR3 DNA sequence: TGCGCCAGCACTCTCAATTGCGGGACAGGGGGATCGCAGTATTTT.

The chain links TRBV19 to TRBJ2-1; D is ambiguous. The length of the CDR3 is 15 residues. Looked up from germline, CDR1 is LNHDA and CDR2 is SQIVND (reference sequence). Trimming cost V 7 bases and J 3 bases, with 16 bases left between them. CDR3 DNA: TGTGCCAGTACCCCCACTCGAGGCCTCTACAATGAGCAGTTCTTC. Its translation is CASTPTRGLYNEQFF.

The chain couples TRBV28 to TRBJ2-1; TRBD2 matches at 9 bases. The CDR3 has 15 amino acids. CDR1 and CDR2 from the germline V gene are MDHEN and SYDVKM. After removal of 3 bases from V and 8 bases from J, the junction contained 8 bases not matched to a gene. This CDR3 is CASSLRGGSLDEQFF. DNA of the CDR3: TGTGCCAGCAGTTTGCGGGGGGGGAGTTTGGATGAGCAGTTCTTC.

The chain couples TRBV7-2 to TRBJ2-7, with 7 bases lining up with TRBD2. The CDR3 extends over 16 amino acids. Trimming removed 1 base from V and 6 bases from J; junction bases left unmatched: 12. Germline loops: CDR1 SGHTA, CDR2 FQGNSA. This CDR3 is CASSLVGGGEFSEQYF. The DNA for the CDR3 is TGTGCCAGCAGCTTAGTTGGGGGAGGGGAATTCTCCGAGCAGTACTTC.